This TCR beta chain was sequenced in a study of T-cell memory formation after mild COVID-19. This clonotype has ten or more counts. The antigen is not known. Germline V gene sequence: CDR1 SGHRS, CDR2 YFSETQ. V dropped 1 base and J dropped 4; count of bases not matched to a gene: 9. This CDR3 is 17 amino acids long. Study results and limitations: Cross-reactive memory apparently joined, as some responding clones appeared in pre-infection memory. Clones which contracted sat mainly in CM and EM if CD4+, and in EMRA if CD8+. Later expanders leaned CD4+, whereas clones that contracted between day 15 and 85 were balanced CD4/CD8.

TCR alpha and TCR beta cDNA libraries carrying sample barcodes and UMIs were produced by 5'RACE using constant-segment primers. MiXCR, run by TCRdb on the 5' RACE reads, gives a single entry per CDR3 protein. The sample carries tens of thousands of distinct CDR3 sequences, over 8.5% recorded once. The TCR sequence derives from an adult woman who had mild COVID-19 (a few samples of this study predate the infection). Cell type and time point are not known. The rearrangement links TRBV5-1 to TRBJ2-2; 8 bases line up with TRBD1. Sequenced material: PBMCs or a T cell subset sorted from them (not recorded which). CDR3 amino acids: CASSLTDRGRGTGELFF. Written as DNA, the CDR3 is TGCGCCAGCAGCTTGACCGACAGGGGACGAGGCACCGGGGAGCTGTTTTTT.